These 11 T cell receptor beta chains originate from one sample sequenced in a study of CD8+CD57+ T cells in acquired aplastic anemia. Profiles of TCR beta VDJ and CDR3 were generated from a genomic DNA template. TCRdb independently ran MiXCR on the reads; one entry per CDR3 protein. The sample yields over 100,000 distinct CDR3 sequences, more than 35% seen once. What was sequenced was sorted CD4+, CD8+, or CD8+CD57+ T cells (not recorded which) from PBMCs. These receptors all come from a human donor in good health, serving as a control.

Many counts were recorded for this clonotype. V is TRBV24-1 and J is TRBJ2-6; 7 positions match TRBD1. The CDR3 is 17 amino acids. The germline V gene encodes CDR1 KGHDR and CDR2 SFDVKD. J was trimmed by 2 bases and V by 2 bases; bases with no gene match: 5. CDR3 region: CATSDSQGVAGANVLTF. CDR3 coding DNA: TGTGCCACCAGTGATTCCCAGGGGGTCGCTGGGGCCAACGTCCTGACTTTC.

The CDR3 sequence is CASRRWGGANGYTF. The DNA of the CDR3 is TGTGCCAGCAGAAGGTGGGGGGGGGCGAATGGCTACACCTTC. The genes are TRBV3-1 and TRBJ1-2; the D gene is possibly TRBD1 (6 bases). Between the trimmed V and J ends, which lost 6 bases and 6 bases, there was a span of 17 bases. Germline assignment: CDR1 LGHDT and CDR2 YNNKEL (reference sequence). This CDR3 is built from 14 residues.

Many counts were recorded for this clonotype. CDR3 region: CASRRVGNTEAFF. CDR3 bases: TGTGCCAGCCGAAGGGTGGGTAACACTGAAGCTTTCTTT. J is TRBJ1-1 and V is TRBV19; D gene uncertain. Trimming left V 9 bases short and J 2 bases short, with 13 bases between. The germline V gene encodes CDR1 LNHDA and CDR2 SQIVND (reference sequence). The CDR3 consists of 13 residues.

This clonotype was counted ten times or more. The chain recombines TRBV5-1 with TRBJ2-2; no firm D call. The CDR3 has 15 residues. The germline V gene encodes CDR1 SGHRS and CDR2 YFSETQ. The V and J ends lost 4 bases and 2 bases respectively, with 12 bases between them. This CDR3 reads CASSPVTDNTGELFF. For the CDR3, the DNA is TGCGCCAGCAGCCCGGTCACAGATAACACCGGGGAGCTGTTTTTT.

This clonotype was counted between two and nine times. The CDR3 DNA sequence: TGCAGCGTACACGATACAGGGGGCGTAGGAGATACGCAGTATTTT. This sequence encodes CSVHDTGGVGDTQYF. The chain is built from TRBV29-1 and TRBJ2-3; TRBD1 aligns across 9 bases. The CDR3 consists of 15 residues. V was clipped by 6 bases and J by 5 bases; unmatched bases: 12. Germline CDR1 reads SQVTM; CDR2 reads ANQGSEA.

This clonotype appeared many times. The chain uses TRBV20-1 and TRBJ1-1; 7 positions match TRBD1. The trim removed 3 bases at V and 10 bases at J, leaving 11 bases unmatched. The CDR3 runs to 13 residues. Germline-derived CDR1 and CDR2 are DFQATT and SNEGSKA (reference sequence). CDR3 DNA: TGCAGTGCTAGCCTACAGGGGACCTACGGAGCTTTCTTT. Translation: CSASLQGTYGAFF.

Concerning this clonotype itself: A much larger clone lies a single base off, so this may be a read error. This sequence joins TRBV11-2 and TRBJ1-4; D remains ambiguous. The germline CDR1 and CDR2 sequences are SGHAT and FQNNGV. The CDR3 length is 16 residues. As DNA, the CDR3 is TGTGCCAGCAGCCCCCATTGGGTTACAACTAATGAAGAACTGTTTTTT. As protein: CASSPHWVTTNEELFF.

In the case of this clonotype: One end of the junction fails to match germline, which may point to a read error. The rearrangement links TRBV10-2 to TRBJ2-2, with TRBD2 as a possible D gene (7 bases). This CDR3 is built from 13 residues. CDR1 is WSHSY, CDR2 SAAADI, per germline. The CDR3 loop is CASGVLNTGGLFF. The CDR3 DNA sequence: TGCGCCAGCGGCGTCTTAAACACCGGGGGGCTGTTCTTT.

This clonotype was observed many times. V is TRBV9 and J is TRBJ1-1, with D unresolved. The V gene's germline CDR1 is SGDLS and CDR2 YYNGEE. Trimming removed 0 bases from V and 1 base from J, with 7 bases in between. The CDR3 is 14 amino acids. CDR3 residues: CASSVVERNTEAFF. CDR3 in DNA: TGTGCCAGCAGCGTAGTCGAGAGGAACACTGAAGCTTTCTTT.

About this clonotype: With a much larger clone just one base away, this may be a read error. J is TRBJ2-3 and V is TRBV11-2; maybe TRBD1 (5 bases). Germline V gene sequence: CDR1 SGHAT, CDR2 FQNNGV. There are 14 residues in the CDR3. CDR3 region: CASSFKGFTDTQFF. The CDR3 nucleotides are TGTGCCAGCAGCTTTAAGGGGTTCACAGATACGCAGTTTTTT.

This clonotype was picked up many times. The V gene is TRBV19, the J gene TRBJ1-2; D might be TRBD1 (6 bases). V was cut by 5 bases and J by 7 bases, with 11 bases left in between. Germline CDR1 is LNHDA and CDR2 is SQIVND (reference sequence). This CDR3 is 12 amino acids long. CDR3 coding DNA: TGTGCCAGTAGTCCTCACAGGGCTGGCTACACCTTC. Protein product: CASSPHRAGYTF.